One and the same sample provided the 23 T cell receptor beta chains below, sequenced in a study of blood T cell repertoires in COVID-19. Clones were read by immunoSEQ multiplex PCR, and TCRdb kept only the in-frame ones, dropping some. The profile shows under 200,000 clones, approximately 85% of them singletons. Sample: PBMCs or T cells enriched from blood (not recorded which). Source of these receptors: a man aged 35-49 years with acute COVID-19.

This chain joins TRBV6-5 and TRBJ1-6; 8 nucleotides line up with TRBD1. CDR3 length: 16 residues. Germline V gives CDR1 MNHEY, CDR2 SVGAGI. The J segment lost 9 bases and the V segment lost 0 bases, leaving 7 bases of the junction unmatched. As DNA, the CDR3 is TGTGCCAGCAGTTACTCGATACAGACAGGGGTTTCACCCCTCCACTTT. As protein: CASSYSIQTGVSPLHF.

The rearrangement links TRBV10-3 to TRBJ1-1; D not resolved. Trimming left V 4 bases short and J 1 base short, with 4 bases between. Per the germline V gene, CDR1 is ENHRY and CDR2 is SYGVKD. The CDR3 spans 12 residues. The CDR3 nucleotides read TGTGCCATCAGTGGCAGGAACACTGAAGCTTTCTTT. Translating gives CAISGRNTEAFF.

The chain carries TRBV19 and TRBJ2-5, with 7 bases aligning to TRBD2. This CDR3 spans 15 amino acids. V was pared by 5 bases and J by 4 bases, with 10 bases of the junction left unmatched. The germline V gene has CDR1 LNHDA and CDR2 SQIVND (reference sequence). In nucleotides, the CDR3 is TGTGCCAGTAGTCCGTCGGGGGGACGGGTAGAGACCCAGTACTTC. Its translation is CASSPSGGRVETQYF.

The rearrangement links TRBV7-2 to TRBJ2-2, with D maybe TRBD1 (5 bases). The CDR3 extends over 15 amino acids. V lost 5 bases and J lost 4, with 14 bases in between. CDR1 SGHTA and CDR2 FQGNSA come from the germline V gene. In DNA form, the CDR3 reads TGTGCCAGCAGCGTACTCCAGGGATTCACCGGGGAGCTGTTTTTT. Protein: CASSVLQGFTGELFF.

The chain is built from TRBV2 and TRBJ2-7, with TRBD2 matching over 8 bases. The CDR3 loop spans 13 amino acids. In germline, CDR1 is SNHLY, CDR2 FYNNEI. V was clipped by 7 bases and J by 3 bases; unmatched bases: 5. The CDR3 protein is CASNGGRSYEQYF. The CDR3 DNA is TGTGCCAGCAATGGCGGGAGGAGCTACGAGCAGTACTTC.

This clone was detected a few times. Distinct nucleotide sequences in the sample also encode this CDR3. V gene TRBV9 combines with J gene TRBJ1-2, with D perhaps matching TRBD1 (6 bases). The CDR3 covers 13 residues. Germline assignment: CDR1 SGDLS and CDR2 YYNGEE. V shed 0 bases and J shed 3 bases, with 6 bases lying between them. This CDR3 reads CASSVDRDYGYTF. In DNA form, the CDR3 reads TGTGCCAGCAGCGTAGACAGGGACTATGGCTACACCTTC. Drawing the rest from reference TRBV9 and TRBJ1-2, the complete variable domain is DSGVTQTPKHLITATGQRVTLRCSPRSGDLSVYWYQQSLDQGLQFLIQYYNGEERAKGNILERFSAQQFPDLHSELNLSSLELGDSALYFCASSVDRDYGYTFGSGTRLTVV.

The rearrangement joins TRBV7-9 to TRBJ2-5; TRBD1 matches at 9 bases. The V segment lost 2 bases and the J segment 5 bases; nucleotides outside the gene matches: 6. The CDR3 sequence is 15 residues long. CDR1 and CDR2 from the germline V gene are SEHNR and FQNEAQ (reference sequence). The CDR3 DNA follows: TGTGCCAGCAGCTTAAGGACAGGGGCGGGCGAGACCCAGTACTTC. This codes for CASSLRTGAGETQYF.

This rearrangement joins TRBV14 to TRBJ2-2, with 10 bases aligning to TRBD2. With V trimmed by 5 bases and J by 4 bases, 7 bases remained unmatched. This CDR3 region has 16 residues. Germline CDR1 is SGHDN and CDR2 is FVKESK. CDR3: CASSLIAGGITGELFF. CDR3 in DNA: TGTGCCAGCAGCTTAATAGCGGGAGGTATCACCGGGGAGCTGTTTTTT.

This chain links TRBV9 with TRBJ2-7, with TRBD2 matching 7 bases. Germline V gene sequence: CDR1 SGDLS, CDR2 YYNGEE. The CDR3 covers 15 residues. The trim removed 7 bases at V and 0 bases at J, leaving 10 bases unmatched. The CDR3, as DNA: TGTGCCAGCGGGCGAGCGGGGCGGAGCTCCTACGAGCAGTACTTC. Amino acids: CASGRAGRSSYEQYF. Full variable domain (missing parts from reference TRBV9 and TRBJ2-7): DSGVTQTPKHLITATGQRVTLRCSPRSGDLSVYWYQQSLDQGLQFLIQYYNGEERAKGNILERFSAQQFPDLHSELNLSSLELGDSALYFCASGRAGRSSYEQYFGPGTRLTVT.

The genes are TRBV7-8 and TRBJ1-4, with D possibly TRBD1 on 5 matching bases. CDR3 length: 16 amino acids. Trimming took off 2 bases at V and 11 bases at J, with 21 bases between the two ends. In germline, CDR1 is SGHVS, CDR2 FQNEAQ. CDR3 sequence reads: CASSLPLRRGHRKLFF. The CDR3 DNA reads TGTGCCAGCAGCTTACCCCTAAGGAGGGGCCACAGGAAACTGTTTTTT.

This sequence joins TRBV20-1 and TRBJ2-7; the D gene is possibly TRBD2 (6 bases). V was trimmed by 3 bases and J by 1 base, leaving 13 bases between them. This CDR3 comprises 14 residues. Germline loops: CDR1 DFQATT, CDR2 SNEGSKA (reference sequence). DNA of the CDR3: TGCAGTGCTAGTAGGTCGGGAGCGTCCTACGAGCAGTACTTC. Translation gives CSASRSGASYEQYF.

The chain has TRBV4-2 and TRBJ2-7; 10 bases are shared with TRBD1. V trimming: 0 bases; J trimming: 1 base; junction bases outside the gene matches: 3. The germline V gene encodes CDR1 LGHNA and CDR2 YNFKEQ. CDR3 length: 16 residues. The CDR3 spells CASSQDRDRGSYEQYF. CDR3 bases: TGTGCCAGCAGCCAAGACCGGGACAGGGGATCCTACGAGCAGTACTTC.

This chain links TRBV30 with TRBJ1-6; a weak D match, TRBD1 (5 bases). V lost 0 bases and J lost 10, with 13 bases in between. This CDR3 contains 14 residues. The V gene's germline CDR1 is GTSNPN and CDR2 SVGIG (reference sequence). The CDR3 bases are TGTGCCTGGAGTGTTCTAAGGGGAAACTCACCCCTCCACTTT. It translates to CAWSVLRGNSPLHF.

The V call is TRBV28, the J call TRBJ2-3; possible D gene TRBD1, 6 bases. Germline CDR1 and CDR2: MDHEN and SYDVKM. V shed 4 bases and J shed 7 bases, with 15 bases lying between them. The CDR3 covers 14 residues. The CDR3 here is CASSSTGLGNTQYF. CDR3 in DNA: TGTGCCAGCAGTTCCACAGGGCTAGGAAATACGCAGTATTTT.

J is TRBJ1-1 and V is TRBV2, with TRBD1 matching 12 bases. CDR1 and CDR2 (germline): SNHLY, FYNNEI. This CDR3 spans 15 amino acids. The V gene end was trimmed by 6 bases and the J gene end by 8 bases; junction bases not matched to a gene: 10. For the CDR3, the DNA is TGTGCCAGCAGGAAAACCGGGACAGGGGGCCCCGAAGCTTTCTTT. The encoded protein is CASRKTGTGGPEAFF.

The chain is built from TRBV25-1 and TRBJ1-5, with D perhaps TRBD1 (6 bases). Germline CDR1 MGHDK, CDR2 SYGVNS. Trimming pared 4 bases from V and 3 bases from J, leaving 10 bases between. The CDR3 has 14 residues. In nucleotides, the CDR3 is TGTGCCAGCAGTGGGACAGCAGCCAATCAGCCCCAGCATTTT. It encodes CASSGTAANQPQHF.

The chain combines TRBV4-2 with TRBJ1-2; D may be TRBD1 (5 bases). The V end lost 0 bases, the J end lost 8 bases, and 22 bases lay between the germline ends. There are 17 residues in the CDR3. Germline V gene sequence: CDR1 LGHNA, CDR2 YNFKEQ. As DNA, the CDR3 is TGTGCCAGCAGCCAAGATCGGAGGGGATACTATGGCGGCGGCTACACCTTC. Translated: CASSQDRRGYYGGGYTF.

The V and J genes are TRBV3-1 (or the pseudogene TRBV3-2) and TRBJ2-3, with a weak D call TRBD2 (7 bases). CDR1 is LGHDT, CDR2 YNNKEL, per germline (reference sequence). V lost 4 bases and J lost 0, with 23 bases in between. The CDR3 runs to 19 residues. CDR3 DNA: TGTGCCAGCAGCCTAAGAAGGGGGTCTAGCGGAGGAAGCACAGATACGCAGTATTTT. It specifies CASSLRRGSSGGSTDTQYF.

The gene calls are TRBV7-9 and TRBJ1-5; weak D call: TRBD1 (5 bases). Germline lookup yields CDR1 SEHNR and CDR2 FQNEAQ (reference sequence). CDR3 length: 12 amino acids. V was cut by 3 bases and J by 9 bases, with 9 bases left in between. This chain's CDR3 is CASSFRAGPQHF. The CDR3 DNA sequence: TGTGCCAGCAGCTTCAGGGCCGGGCCCCAGCATTTT.

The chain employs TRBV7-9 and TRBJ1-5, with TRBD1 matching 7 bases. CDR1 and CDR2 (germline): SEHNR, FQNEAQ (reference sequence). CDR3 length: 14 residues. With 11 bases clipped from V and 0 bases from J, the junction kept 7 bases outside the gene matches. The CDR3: CAGGTATSNQPQHF. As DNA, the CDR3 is TGTGCCGGGGGGACAGCTACTAGCAATCAGCCCCAGCATTTT.

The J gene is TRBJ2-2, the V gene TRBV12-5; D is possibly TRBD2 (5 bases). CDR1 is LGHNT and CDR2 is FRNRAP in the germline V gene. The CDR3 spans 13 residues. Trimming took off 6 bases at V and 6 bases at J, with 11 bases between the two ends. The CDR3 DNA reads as TGTGCTAGTGGCTGGGCCGGGGCCGGGGAGCTGTTTTTT. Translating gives CASGWAGAGELFF.

CDR3 coding DNA: TGTGCCAGGGGTAGCGAGTGCAATCAGCCCCAGCATTTT. It specifies CARGSECNQPQHF. The genes are TRBV21-1 and TRBJ1-5. TRBV21-1 is annotated as a pseudogene. The CDR3 extends over 13 amino acids.

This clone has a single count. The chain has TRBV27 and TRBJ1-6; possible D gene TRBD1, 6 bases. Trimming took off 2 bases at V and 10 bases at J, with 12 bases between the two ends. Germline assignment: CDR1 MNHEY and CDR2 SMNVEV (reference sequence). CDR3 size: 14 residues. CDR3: CASSLEGVRSPLHF. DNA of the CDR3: TGTGCCAGCAGTTTAGAGGGGGTTCGCTCACCCCTCCACTTT.